This T cell receptor beta chain was observed in a study of identical twins. A universal primer binding site was introduced by template switching. The final cDNA contained unique molecular identifiers. TCRdb used MiXCR to reprocess the 5' RACE reads, holding one entry per CDR3 protein. The table lists about 730,000 distinct CDR3 sequences, 21% of them singletons, with about 4.5% in the top ten. Trimming removed 0 bases from V and 4 bases from J; junction bases left unmatched: 10. This CDR3 comprises 18 residues. In germline, CDR1 is LGHNA, CDR2 YSLEER. These same data were also listed under a study on T cells expressing NK-cell markers. As reported in that work: Sequencing of TCR beta repertoires drew on sorted CD3+CD56+NKG2C+, CD3+CD56+NKG2C- and CD3+CD56-NKG2C+ T cells. The CD3+CD56-NKG2C+ fraction of a few donors was also led by these clonotypes.

This TCR was recovered from a woman between 18 and 29 years old in good health. The specimen sequenced was PBMCs. The V and J genes are TRBV4-3 and TRBJ2-1; 9 bases line up with TRBD1. The CDR3 is CASSQEVSRTGAYNEQFF. CDR3 nucleotides: TGCGCCAGCAGCCAAGAAGTTAGCAGGACAGGGGCTTACAATGAGCAGTTCTTC.